Following are 3 T cell receptor beta chains from one sample sequenced in a study of T-cell reconstitution after alpha-beta-depleted transplantation in children. During its preparation, the TCRbeta library received unique molecular identifiers. TCRdb passed the PCR reads through MiXCR, listing each CDR3 protein once. The table shows 400,000 to 550,000 distinct CDR3 sequences, with roughly a tenth occurring only once. The source was PBMCs, collected before TCRalphabeta/CD19-depleted stem cell transplant. The receptors here all came from a child younger than 10 with inherited bone marrow failure, due to receive a stem cell transplant.

With respect to this clonotype: It is likely a read error: a sequence one base away is far more abundant. Without the conserved terminal phenylalanine or tryptophan, this CDR3 likely stems from a read error. The chain employs TRBV18 and TRBJ2-1; D is unclear. CDR1 and CDR2 (germline): KGHSH, LQKENI. This CDR3 region has 15 residues. V gave up 2 bases and J gave up 0 bases, with 8 bases separating them. The chain's CDR3 is CASSPTGSSYNEQFL. The CDR3 DNA reads TGTGCCAGCTCACCAACGGGCTCCTCCTACAATGAGCAGTTCTTG.

This clonotype was seen a few times. Here the CDR3 reads CASSQGGTRETQYF. CDR3 bases: TGTGCCAGCAGCCAGGGGGGGACCCGAGAGACCCAGTACTTC. The rearrangement links TRBV5-4 to TRBJ2-5, with D perhaps assigned TRBD1 or TRBD2 (7 bases each). The CDR3 totals 14 residues. V shed 4 bases and J shed 4 bases, with 14 bases lying between them. Germline CDR1 SGHNT, CDR2 YYREEE (reference sequence).

This clonotype occurred many times. This sequence joins TRBV30 and TRBJ2-5, with D perhaps TRBD2 (5 bases). V gave up 4 bases and J gave up 2 bases, with 17 bases separating them. Germline CDR1 is GTSNPN and CDR2 is SVGIG (reference sequence). There are 15 residues in the CDR3. CDR3 in amino acids: CAWNSGFGDQETQYF. The CDR3 region has the DNA TGTGCCTGGAATTCGGGGTTCGGCGATCAAGAGACCCAGTACTTC.